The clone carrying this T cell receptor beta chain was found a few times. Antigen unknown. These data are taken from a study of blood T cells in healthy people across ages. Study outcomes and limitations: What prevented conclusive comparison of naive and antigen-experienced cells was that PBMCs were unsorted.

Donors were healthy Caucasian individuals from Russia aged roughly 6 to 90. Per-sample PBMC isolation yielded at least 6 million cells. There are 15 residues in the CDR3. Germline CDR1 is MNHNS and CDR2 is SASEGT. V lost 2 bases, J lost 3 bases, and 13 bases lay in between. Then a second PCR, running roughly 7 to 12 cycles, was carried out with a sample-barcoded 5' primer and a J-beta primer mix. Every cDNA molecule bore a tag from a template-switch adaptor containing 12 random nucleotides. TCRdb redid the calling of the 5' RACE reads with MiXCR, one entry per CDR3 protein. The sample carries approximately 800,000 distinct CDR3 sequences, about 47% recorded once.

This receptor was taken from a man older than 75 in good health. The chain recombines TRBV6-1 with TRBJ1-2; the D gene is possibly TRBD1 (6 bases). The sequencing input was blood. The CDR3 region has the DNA TGTGCCAGCAGTGAAATAACAGGGACCCACTATGGCTACACCTTC. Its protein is CASSEITGTHYGYTF.